These T cell receptor beta chains were read from a single sample in a study of cytomegalovirus exposure and HLA in healthy donors. The table came from immunoSEQ multiplex PCR; TCRdb's copy has only in-frame clones and leaves some out. The table records around 120,000 clones, about 68% of them present only once. The sample taken for sequencing was PBMCs. Receptor source: a woman in her thirties or forties in good health and CMV-seropositive. Both conserved end residues are part of each CDR3. A D gene is named only where the DNA matches it firmly.

len	d_gene	v_gene	j_gene	CDR3aa
16	-	TRBV5-1	TRBJ1-2	CASSLTGGVLNYGYTF
15	TRBD2	TRBV4-3	TRBJ2-7	CASSPLAGGAYEQYF
14	-	TRBV10-3	TRBJ1-2	CAISERQEGYGYTF
16	TRBD1	TRBV4-1	TRBJ2-2	CASSQSDRVKTGELFF
13	TRBD1	TRBV25-1	TRBJ1-2	CASATGLNYGYTF
13	-	TRBV6-5	TRBJ1-2	CASSFASNYGYTF
12	-	TRBV14	TRBJ2-7	CASSVTNYEQYF
15	TRBD2	TRBV6-5	TRBJ2-7	CASSQSGRTPYEQYF
13	TRBD1	TRBV6-4	TRBJ2-7	CASSGDRDYEQYF
15	-	TRBV6-5	TRBJ2-2	CASSFTSRGSGELFF
17	TRBD2	TRBV2	TRBJ2-1	CASIGGIGTSGRIEQFF
16	-	TRBV13	TRBJ2-1	CASSPSWTAGRDEQFF
15	-	TRBV6-5	TRBJ1-1	CASSLSQIFNTEAFF
11	-	TRBV20-1	TRBJ2-1	CSARDGLAQFF
15	TRBD2	TRBV4-1	TRBJ2-5	CASSQDRRGEETQYF
13	-	TRBV27	TRBJ1-2	CASSLDSVYGYTF
14	-	TRBV7-9	TRBJ2-7	CASSYAGASYEQYF
14	-	TRBV6-5	-	CASSYHRDTYEQYF
15	-	TRBV29-1	TRBJ2-2	CSVQSGGTNTGELFF
13	-	TRBV15	TRBJ2-7	CATSDTGRGGQYF
14	-	TRBV6-1	TRBJ2-7	CASNRDTSSYEQYF
14	-	TRBV15	TRBJ1-1	CATSRPRRSTEAFF
14	-	TRBV6-5	TRBJ2-7	CASSLGLSGYEQYF
10	-	TRBV19	TRBJ1-1	CASGRIEAFF
15	TRBD2	TRBV19	TRBJ2-1	CASSITSGRHNEQFF
16	-	TRBV4-3	TRBJ2-3	CASSQGAGPNEYTQYF
15	TRBD1	TRBV28	TRBJ1-5	CASSRDRTRNQPQHF
13	-	TRBV7-3	TRBJ1-5	CASSLGLNQPQHF
14	-	TRBV6-5	TRBJ1-2	CASSSSGEPYGYTF
15	TRBD1	TRBV18	TRBJ1-1	CASSPQSKGATEAFF
16	-	TRBV5-8	TRBJ1-2	CASSLGYVGPNYGYTF
13	-	TRBV7-2	TRBJ1-1	CARTAALNTEAFF